This T cell receptor (beta chain) was documented in a study of T cells in Graves' hyperthyroidism and ophthalmopathy. Points from the study as a whole: Most thyroid clonotypes that were expanded above 0.001 also turned up in blood. It was a median roughly 6.5 months before onset that the model predicted ophthalmopathy.

In regard to this clonotype: Its cognate antigen is unknown.

Trimming left V 0 bases short and J 5 bases short, with 18 bases between. Germline V lookup: CDR1 SGHDT, CDR2 YYEEEE. This CDR3 region has 16 residues. Uncontrolled infection, other autoimmune disease, pregnancy or lactation disqualified patients from enrolment. Clinical symptoms, serum thyroxine and TRAb, thyroid ultrasound and orbital computed tomography together formed the diagnostic basis. TCR beta CDR3 sequences were amplified from RNA transcripts. Researchers ran a first-round RT-PCR on the TCR CDR3 using the HTBI primer set. Via MiXCR, TCRdb re-called the multiplex PCR reads, giving one row per CDR3 protein. Seen here are roughly 400,000 distinct CDR3 sequences, roughly 13% observed once, and the top ten hold around 28%.

The sequence derives from a man in his forties or fifties with Graves' ophthalmopathy. The chain couples TRBV5-6 to TRBJ2-7, with D maybe TRBD2 (5 bases). Sequencing was performed on blood. The CDR3 here is CASSLGPRGAGNEQYF. The CDR3 DNA follows: TGTGCCAGCAGCTTGGGCCCCCGGGGAGCCGGCAACGAGCAGTACTTC.